What follows are 21 T cell receptor beta chains derived from one specimen sequenced in a study of blood T cell repertoires in COVID-19. The assay was immunoSEQ multiplex PCR, and TCRdb's table has in-frame clones only and misses some. The data contain fewer than 70,000 clones, approximately 88% of them seen just once; the ten biggest clones take up under 4.5%. The sequenced sample consisted of peripheral blood. Receptors were obtained from a human donor in a cohort sampled during active COVID-19.

The gene calls are TRBV19 and TRBJ1-4; 8 bases line up with TRBD1. V was pared by 4 bases and J by 7 bases, with 11 bases of the junction left unmatched. Germline V gene data show CDR1 as LNHDA and CDR2 as SQIVND (reference sequence). The CDR3 covers 16 residues. CDR3: CASSTTSGGLGEKLFF. The CDR3 nucleotides read TGTGCCAGTAGTACTACCTCAGGGGGCCTTGGTGAAAAACTGTTTTTT.

The chain links TRBV9 to TRBJ2-7, with D tentatively TRBD2 (5 bases). Germline CDR1 SGDLS, CDR2 YYNGEE. This CDR3 has 12 residues. V was shortened by 3 bases and J by 5 bases, with 9 bases between the two germline ends. In nucleotides, the CDR3 is TGTGCCAGCAGCGGAGGGAAGAACGAGCAGTACTTC. Translation gives CASSGGKNEQYF.

The CDR3 sequence: CASSYDRTYTGELFF. The CDR3 DNA sequence: TGTGCCAGCAGTTACGACAGGACCTACACCGGGGAGCTGTTTTTT. The chain links TRBV6-2 or TRBV6-3 to TRBJ2-2; a weak D match, TRBD1 (6 bases). This CDR3 comprises 15 residues. V gave up 2 bases and J gave up 3 bases, with 10 bases separating them. Germline assignment: CDR1 MNHEY and CDR2 SVGEGT.

The V gene is TRBV7-4, the J gene TRBJ2-7; TRBD1 agrees at 9 bases. Looked up from germline, CDR1 is SGHVT and CDR2 is SQSDAQ. The CDR3 has 18 residues. The V gene end was trimmed by 4 bases and the J gene end by 2 bases; junction bases not matched to a gene: 15. The DNA for the CDR3 is TGTGCCAGCAGCTCATATTTTGGGACAGGGATTAACACCTACGAGCAGTACTTC. This sequence encodes CASSSYFGTGINTYEQYF.

The J gene is TRBJ2-7, the V gene TRBV28, with TRBD1 as a possible D gene (5 bases). Trimming removed 8 bases from V and 3 bases from J, with 14 bases in between. This CDR3 region has 13 residues. Germline V gene sequence: CDR1 MDHEN, CDR2 SYDVKM. CDR3 in amino acids: CASLPDRDYEQYF. The CDR3 DNA follows: TGTGCCAGCCTCCCCGACAGAGACTACGAGCAGTACTTC.

The chain carries TRBV2 and TRBJ1-3; D gene ambiguous. CDR3 length: 16 amino acids. CDR1 and CDR2 (germline): SNHLY, FYNNEI. With 2 bases removed from V and 0 bases from J, the gap between germline ends came to 11 bases. The CDR3 DNA reads as TGTGCCAGCAGTGAATCCCAGACTCTCTCTGGAAACACCATATATTTT. Residues: CASSESQTLSGNTIYF. The variable domain in full, completed from reference TRBV2 and TRBJ1-3, reads EPEVTQTPSHQVTQMGQEVILRCVPISNHLYFYWYRQILGQKVEFLVSFYNNEISEKSEIFDDQFSVERPDGSNFTLKIRSTKLEDSAMYFCASSESQTLSGNTIYFGEGSWLTVV.

The rearrangement links TRBV6-5 to TRBJ2-7, with D tentatively TRBD1 (5 bases). Trimming left V 2 bases short and J 0 bases short, with 5 bases between. The CDR3 covers 13 residues. The germline gives CDR1 MNHEY, CDR2 SVGAGI. The CDR3 region is CASSYDSSYEQYF. CDR3 DNA: TGTGCCAGCAGTTACGACAGCTCCTACGAGCAGTACTTC.

In DNA form, the CDR3 reads TGTGCCAGCAGTTACTCGTCGAAGGGGCAGGGAGCTTTCTTT. Encoded protein: CASSYSSKGQGAFF. The V call is TRBV6-2 or TRBV6-3, the J call TRBJ1-1; weak D call: TRBD1 (5 bases). The ends were cut back, 0 bases at V and 10 bases at J, with 15 bases in the middle. This CDR3 contains 14 residues. CDR1 MNHEY and CDR2 SVGEGT come from the germline V gene.

The chain recombines TRBV6-2 or TRBV6-3 with TRBJ2-1, with D possibly matching TRBD2 (5 bases). CDR1 is MNHEY, CDR2 SVGEGT, per germline. Between the trimmed V and J ends, which lost 5 bases and 8 bases, there was a span of 10 bases. The CDR3 is 12 residues long. CDR3 nucleotide sequence: TGTGCCAGCAGTCCGACTATGGATGAGCAGTTCTTC. Protein product: CASSPTMDEQFF.

This clone occurred once. The J gene is TRBJ2-2, the V gene TRBV9; D not certain. The CDR3 sequence is 11 residues long. V was clipped by 4 bases and J by 5 bases, with 3 bases between them. Germline CDR1 is SGDLS and CDR2 is YYNGEE. The CDR3 bases are TGTGCCAGCAGCCTTACCGGGGAGCTGTTTTTT. It codes for CASSLTGELFF.

The genes are TRBV19 and TRBJ2-7; 7 bases are a match to TRBD2. The CDR3 sequence is 14 residues long. The germline gives CDR1 LNHDA, CDR2 SQIVND (reference sequence). The CDR3 loop is CASRWASGAYEQYF. The CDR3 bases are TGTGCGTCCCGGTGGGCTAGCGGAGCCTACGAGCAGTACTTC.

The V gene is TRBV3-1 (or the pseudogene TRBV3-2), the J gene TRBJ2-7; possibly TRBD2 for D (5 bases). This CDR3 comprises 14 residues. Germline lookup yields CDR1 LGHDT and CDR2 YNNKEL (reference sequence). V lost 6 bases to trimming and J lost 5 bases, with 17 bases between them. CDR3 sequence (DNA): TGTGCCAGCAGTTATGGACGGGATACCCACGAGCAGTACTTC. Residues: CASSYGRDTHEQYF.

A few counts support this clone. This rearrangement joins TRBV5-6 to TRBJ1-5, with 7 bases aligning to TRBD1. This CDR3 has 14 residues. CDR1 is SGHDT, CDR2 YYEEEE, per germline. The J segment lost 5 bases and the V segment lost 0 bases, leaving 2 bases of the junction unmatched. The CDR3 DNA reads as TGTGCCAGCAGCTTGGAAGGGGGCTATCAGCCCCAGCATTTT. Amino acid sequence: CASSLEGGYQPQHF. The variable domain in full, with the rest retrieved from reference TRBV5-6 and TRBJ1-5, is DAGVTQSPTHLIKTRGQQVTLRCSPKSGHDTVSWYQQALGQGPQFIFQYYEEEERQRGNFPDRFSGHQFPNYSSELNVNALLLGDSALYLCASSLEGGYQPQHFGDGTRLSIL.

The chain recombines TRBV15 with TRBJ2-7; 8 nucleotides line up with TRBD2. V was clipped by 6 bases and J by 3 bases; unmatched bases: 4. Germline CDR1 LNHNV, CDR2 YYDKDF (reference sequence). This CDR3 has 13 residues. The DNA of the CDR3 is TGTGCCACCAGGGGTAGCGGGATCTACGAGCAGTACTTC. It encodes CATRGSGIYEQYF.

The V and J genes are TRBV28 and TRBJ2-7, with D possibly being TRBD1 (5 bases). V was trimmed by 6 bases and J by 3 bases, leaving 15 bases between them. Per germline, CDR1 MDHEN and CDR2 SYDVKM. This CDR3 has 14 amino acids. The CDR3: CASSFTSGHYEQYF. The CDR3 DNA is TGTGCCAGCAGCTTTACCTCAGGGCACTACGAGCAGTACTTC. Complete variable domain (other parts from reference TRBV28 and TRBJ2-7): DVKVTQSSRYLVKRTGEKVFLECVQDMDHENMFWYRQDPGLGLRLIYFSYDVKMKEKGDIPEGYSVSREKKERFSLILESASTNQTSMYLCASSFTSGHYEQYFGPGTRLTVT.

Only one count was recorded for this clone. The J gene is TRBJ2-7, the V gene TRBV4-3, with 8 bases matching TRBD1. This CDR3 comprises 14 residues. V was pared by 1 base and J by 3 bases, with 2 bases of the junction left unmatched. CDR1 and CDR2 from the germline V gene are LGHNA and YSLEER. CDR3 DNA: TGCGCCAGCAGCCAAGGAGACAGGGGCTACGAGCAGTACTTC. Its translation: CASSQGDRGYEQYF.

The chain couples TRBV28 to TRBJ2-6, with no clear D. CDR3 size: 15 residues. The V gene lost 10 bases and the J gene lost 0 bases, with 13 bases spanning the gap. Germline V gene data show CDR1 as MDHEN and CDR2 as SYDVKM. CDR3 nucleotide sequence: TGTGCCAACCAGGTACTCACCTCTGGGGCCAACGTCCTGACTTTC. This translates into CANQVLTSGANVLTF.

V usage is TRBV28 and J usage is TRBJ1-2; D ambiguous. Germline-derived CDR1 and CDR2 are MDHEN and SYDVKM. The CDR3 length is 14 residues. V lost 10 bases and J lost 4, with 19 bases in between. The CDR3 sequence: CATRSSQAPYGYTF. The DNA of the CDR3 is TGTGCCACAAGATCTAGCCAGGCCCCCTATGGCTACACCTTC.

Only one count was recorded for this clone. The V gene is TRBV5-3, the J gene TRBJ2-7, with 10 bases fitting TRBD2. TRBV5-3 is flagged as an ORF with uncertain function. The CDR3 extends over 18 amino acids. J was trimmed by 3 bases and V by 2 bases; bases with no gene match: 14. The CDR3 is CARSLVSSGGVTFYEQYF. In DNA, the CDR3 is TGTGCCAGAAGCTTAGTCTCGAGCGGGGGGGTCACCTTCTACGAGCAGTACTTC.

This chain links TRBV24-1 with TRBJ2-1; 11 bases match TRBD2. In germline, CDR1 is KGHDR, CDR2 SFDVKD. With V trimmed by 3 bases and J by 8 bases, 8 bases remained unmatched. CDR3 length: 16 amino acids. CDR3 protein: CATSDAGLAGDYEQFF. CDR3 nucleotides: TGTGCCACCAGTGATGCTGGACTAGCGGGTGATTATGAGCAGTTCTTC.

V is TRBV24-1 and J is TRBJ2-2, with TRBD1 matching over 7 bases. Trimming removed 3 bases from V and 6 bases from J; junction bases left unmatched: 6. From germline, CDR1 is KGHDR and CDR2 SFDVKD. The CDR3 contains 15 residues. Here the CDR3 DNA reads TGTGCCACCAGTGATCGACAGGGTTTGGCCGGGGAGCTGTTTTTT. This translates into CATSDRQGLAGELFF.